The rows below give T cell receptor beta chains drawn from one sample of a study of blood T cell repertoires in COVID-19. TCRdb's copy holds only in-frame clones and misses some; the assay was immunoSEQ multiplex PCR. Among fewer than 15,000 clones listed, roughly 90% were seen once. Sequenced input: peripheral blood. These receptors were collected from a human donor in a cohort sampled during active COVID-19. Both conserved end residues are part of each CDR3. The order of the fields is D gene, clone size, J gene, CDR3 length, V gene, CDR3 protein, CDR3 DNA. D genes are given only for firm matches. A row's size may be missing; if present it is once, few, many or a size class.

d_call: TRBD2; clone_size: .; j_call: TRBJ2-5; cdr3_length: 16; v_call: TRBV7-9; cdr3_aa: CASRRIDIAGQETQYF; cdr3_nt: TGTGCCAGCAGGAGGATTGATATAGCGGGCCAAGAGACCCAGTACTTC
d_call: TRBD2; clone_size: .; j_call: TRBJ2-1; cdr3_length: 16; v_call: TRBV14; cdr3_aa: CASSQIESGGNNEQFF; cdr3_nt: TGTGCCAGCAGCCAAATTGAAAGCGGGGGCAACAATGAGCAGTTCTTC
d_call: .; clone_size: .; j_call: TRBJ2-1; cdr3_length: 13; v_call: TRBV24-1; cdr3_aa: CATQLSGGNEQFF; cdr3_nt: TGTGCCACGCAGCTCAGCGGAGGCAATGAGCAGTTCTTC
d_call: .; clone_size: .; j_call: TRBJ1-2; cdr3_length: 13; v_call: TRBV19; cdr3_aa: CASSMQGPNGYTF; cdr3_nt: TGTGCCAGTAGTATGCAGGGGCCCAATGGCTACACCTTC
d_call: TRBD1; clone_size: .; j_call: TRBJ2-7; cdr3_length: 14; v_call: TRBV28; cdr3_aa: CASISGQGSYEQYF; cdr3_nt: TGTGCCAGCATTTCGGGACAGGGGTCCTACGAGCAGTACTTC
d_call: TRBD1; clone_size: .; j_call: TRBJ1-2; cdr3_length: 13; v_call: TRBV28; cdr3_aa: CASSGQGWYGYTF; cdr3_nt: TGTGCCAGCAGCGGACAGGGTTGGTATGGCTACACCTTC
d_call: .; clone_size: .; j_call: TRBJ2-3; cdr3_length: 14; v_call: TRBV5-1; cdr3_aa: CASSLARGTDTQYF; cdr3_nt: TGCGCCAGCAGCTTGGCCAGGGGCACAGATACGCAGTATTTT
d_call: TRBD2; clone_size: .; j_call: TRBJ2-1; cdr3_length: 15; v_call: TRBV6-1; cdr3_aa: CASSERGGLYHEQFF; cdr3_nt: TGTGCCAGCAGTGAGCGGGGGGGCCTTTACCATGAGCAGTTCTTC
d_call: .; clone_size: .; j_call: TRBJ2-3; cdr3_length: 15; v_call: TRBV4-1; cdr3_aa: CASSPSRTFTDTQYF; cdr3_nt: TGCGCCAGCAGCCCCTCCCGGACTTTCACAGATACGCAGTATTTT
d_call: .; clone_size: .; j_call: TRBJ1-5; cdr3_length: 13; v_call: TRBV9; cdr3_aa: CASSAMPGQPQHF; cdr3_nt: TGTGCCAGCAGCGCCATGCCCGGTCAGCCCCAGCATTTT
d_call: TRBD1; clone_size: .; j_call: TRBJ1-2; cdr3_length: 16; v_call: TRBV3-1/TRBV3-2; cdr3_aa: CASSQGNPGQGVYRTF; cdr3_nt: TGTGCCAGCAGCCAAGGCAACCCGGGACAGGGGGTTTATCGGACCTTC
d_call: TRBD1; clone_size: .; j_call: TRBJ2-7; cdr3_length: 14; v_call: TRBV28; cdr3_aa: CASSYPGQTYEQYF; cdr3_nt: TGTGCCAGCAGTTACCCGGGACAGACCTACGAGCAGTACTTC
d_call: .; clone_size: .; j_call: TRBJ1-6; cdr3_length: 12; v_call: TRBV11-2; cdr3_aa: CASSLQQGTLHF; cdr3_nt: TGTGCCAGCAGCTTACAGCAGGGAACCCTCCACTTT
d_call: TRBD1; clone_size: .; j_call: TRBJ1-5; cdr3_length: 15; v_call: TRBV6-5; cdr3_aa: CASSIRDRGNQPQHF; cdr3_nt: TGTGCCAGCAGTATCAGGGACAGGGGAAATCAGCCCCAGCATTTT
d_call: TRBD1; clone_size: .; j_call: TRBJ1-5; cdr3_length: 13; v_call: TRBV12-3/TRBV12-4; cdr3_aa: CASSLGQGLPQHF; cdr3_nt: TGTGCCAGCAGTTTGGGACAGGGACTACCCCAGCATTTT
d_call: .; clone_size: .; j_call: TRBJ1-2; cdr3_length: 13; v_call: TRBV5-1; cdr3_aa: CASSEAGAYGYTF; cdr3_nt: TGCGCCAGCAGCGAGGCAGGGGCCTATGGCTACACCTTC
d_call: TRBD2; clone_size: few; j_call: TRBJ2-7; cdr3_length: 17; v_call: TRBV4-1; cdr3_aa: CASSQYIIAGGPYEQYF; cdr3_nt: TGCGCCAGCAGCCAGTATATTATAGCGGGAGGACCCTACGAGCAGTACTTC
d_call: TRBD2; clone_size: .; j_call: TRBJ2-1; cdr3_length: 19; v_call: TRBV29-1; cdr3_aa: CSVEGLASGRAYGVNEQFF; cdr3_nt: TGCAGCGTTGAAGGGTTGGCTAGCGGGAGGGCCTATGGGGTCAATGAGCAGTTCTTC
d_call: TRBD1; clone_size: .; j_call: TRBJ2-6; cdr3_length: 16; v_call: TRBV19; cdr3_aa: CASSTTGGSGANVLTF; cdr3_nt: TGTGCCAGTAGTACGACAGGGGGCTCTGGGGCCAACGTCCTGACTTTC
d_call: .; clone_size: .; j_call: TRBJ1-1; cdr3_length: 14; v_call: TRBV2; cdr3_aa: CASKVANENTEAFF; cdr3_nt: TGTGCCAGCAAAGTCGCTAACGAGAACACTGAAGCTTTCTTT
d_call: TRBD1; clone_size: .; j_call: TRBJ1-2; cdr3_length: 13; v_call: TRBV28; cdr3_aa: CAISDRGIYGYTF; cdr3_nt: TGTGCCATTTCGGACAGGGGGATCTATGGCTACACCTTC
d_call: .; clone_size: .; j_call: TRBJ2-7; cdr3_length: 15; v_call: TRBV29-1; cdr3_aa: CSVHLEDNLKYEQYF; cdr3_nt: TGCAGCGTTCACCTTGAGGACAATCTAAAATACGAGCAGTACTTC
d_call: .; clone_size: .; j_call: TRBJ1-1; cdr3_length: 17; v_call: TRBV4-1; cdr3_aa: CASSQATGNGKNTEAFF; cdr3_nt: TGCGCCAGCAGCCAAGCAACAGGGAATGGGAAGAACACTGAAGCTTTCTTT
d_call: TRBD2; clone_size: .; j_call: TRBJ2-3; cdr3_length: 14; v_call: TRBV5-1; cdr3_aa: CASSTSGGADTQYF; cdr3_nt: TGCGCCAGCAGCACTAGCGGGGGCGCAGATACGCAGTATTTT
d_call: .; clone_size: once; j_call: TRBJ2-5; cdr3_length: 14; v_call: TRBV28; cdr3_aa: CASKEGGGKETQYF; cdr3_nt: TGTGCCAGCAAAGAAGGGGGGGGTAAAGAGACCCAGTACTTC
d_call: .; clone_size: .; j_call: TRBJ1-2; cdr3_length: 11; v_call: TRBV28; cdr3_aa: CASTVDWRYTF; cdr3_nt: TGTGCCAGCACAGTAGACTGGCGCTACACCTTC
d_call: .; clone_size: .; j_call: TRBJ2-2; cdr3_length: 13; v_call: TRBV6-5; cdr3_aa: CASSYADTGELFF; cdr3_nt: TGTGCCAGCAGTTACGCGGACACCGGGGAGCTGTTTTTT
d_call: TRBD1; clone_size: .; j_call: TRBJ2-7; cdr3_length: 14; v_call: TRBV6-5; cdr3_aa: CASTTGTGSYEQYF; cdr3_nt: TGTGCCAGCACCACCGGGACAGGCAGCTACGAGCAGTACTTC
d_call: TRBD2; clone_size: .; j_call: TRBJ2-5; cdr3_length: 14; v_call: TRBV2; cdr3_aa: CASGKAGARETQYF; cdr3_nt: TGTGCCAGCGGCAAAGCGGGAGCACGGGAGACCCAGTACTTC
d_call: .; clone_size: .; j_call: TRBJ2-1; cdr3_length: 14; v_call: TRBV5-1; cdr3_aa: CASSPGFLAPEQFF; cdr3_nt: TGCGCCAGCAGCCCAGGATTCCTTGCCCCCGAGCAGTTCTTC
d_call: .; clone_size: .; j_call: TRBJ2-5; cdr3_length: 15; v_call: TRBV5-1; cdr3_aa: CASSLGGTTGETQYF; cdr3_nt: TGCGCCAGCAGCTTGGGAGGAACGACCGGGGAGACCCAGTACTTC
d_call: TRBD1; clone_size: .; j_call: TRBJ1-6; cdr3_length: 15; v_call: TRBV28; cdr3_aa: CASSLLDRVSAPLHF; cdr3_nt: TGTGCCAGCAGTTTATTGGACAGGGTGTCTGCACCCCTCCACTTT
d_call: TRBD1; clone_size: few; j_call: TRBJ2-2; cdr3_length: 15; v_call: TRBV3-1/TRBV3-2; cdr3_aa: CASSQFGTGTGELFF; cdr3_nt: TGTGCCAGCAGCCAATTCGGGACAGGCACCGGGGAGCTGTTTTTT
d_call: TRBD2; clone_size: large; j_call: TRBJ2-3; cdr3_length: 12; v_call: TRBV7-9; cdr3_aa: CASTSGSGTQYF; cdr3_nt: TGTGCCAGCACCAGCGGGAGTGGCACGCAGTATTTT
d_call: TRBD1; clone_size: few; j_call: TRBJ1-5; cdr3_length: 15; v_call: TRBV6-2/TRBV6-3; cdr3_aa: CASSYRDRGREPQHF; cdr3_nt: TGTGCCAGCAGTTACCGAGACAGGGGGCGGGAGCCCCAGCATTTT
d_call: TRBD1; clone_size: .; j_call: TRBJ2-7; cdr3_length: 15; v_call: TRBV10-2; cdr3_aa: CASSEPGQGGSEQYF; cdr3_nt: TGCGCCAGCAGTGAGCCCGGACAGGGGGGGAGCGAGCAGTACTTC
d_call: .; clone_size: .; j_call: TRBJ2-7; cdr3_length: 11; v_call: TRBV18; cdr3_aa: CASSQSDEQYF; cdr3_nt: TGTGCCAGCTCACAATCCGACGAGCAGTACTTC
d_call: .; clone_size: .; j_call: TRBJ1-2; cdr3_length: 17; v_call: TRBV5-1; cdr3_aa: CASSLSGRGGAIYGYTF; cdr3_nt: TGCGCCAGCAGCTTGAGCGGACGGGGAGGGGCAATCTATGGCTACACCTTC
d_call: TRBD1; clone_size: .; j_call: TRBJ2-7; cdr3_length: 11; v_call: TRBV2; cdr3_aa: CASSLGQGSYF; cdr3_nt: TGTGCCAGCAGTCTGGGACAGGGATCGTACTTC
d_call: TRBD2; clone_size: .; j_call: TRBJ2-7; cdr3_length: 18; v_call: TRBV27; cdr3_aa: CASSLWSGVAGASYEQYF; cdr3_nt: TGTGCCAGCAGTTTGTGGTCTGGGGTAGCGGGGGCCTCCTACGAGCAGTACTTC
d_call: TRBD1; clone_size: .; j_call: TRBJ2-7; cdr3_length: 15; v_call: TRBV14; cdr3_aa: CASSPLDRGTYEQYF; cdr3_nt: TGTGCCAGCAGCCCCCTGGACAGGGGGACCTACGAGCAGTACTTC
d_call: .; clone_size: .; j_call: TRBJ1-5; cdr3_length: 15; v_call: TRBV3-1/TRBV3-2; cdr3_aa: CASSQGVFSNQPQHF; cdr3_nt: TGTGCCAGCAGCCAAGGAGTCTTTAGCAATCAGCCCCAGCATTTT
d_call: TRBD1; clone_size: once; j_call: TRBJ1-4; cdr3_length: 13; v_call: TRBV12-3/TRBV12-4; cdr3_aa: CARRTGGNEKLFF; cdr3_nt: TGTGCCAGGAGGACAGGGGGAAATGAAAAACTGTTTTTT
d_call: TRBD1; clone_size: .; j_call: TRBJ1-1; cdr3_length: 15; v_call: TRBV11-2; cdr3_aa: CASSSFGQGNTEAFF; cdr3_nt: TGTGCCAGCAGCTCCTTTGGACAGGGTAACACTGAAGCTTTCTTT
d_call: .; clone_size: once; j_call: TRBJ2-6; cdr3_length: 12; v_call: TRBV28; cdr3_aa: CASRRQTNVLTF; cdr3_nt: TGTGCCAGCAGGCGCCAAACCAACGTCCTGACTTTC
d_call: TRBD2; clone_size: .; j_call: TRBJ2-1; cdr3_length: 14; v_call: TRBV9; cdr3_aa: CASSFTSGGNEQFF; cdr3_nt: TGTGCCAGCAGCTTTACTAGCGGGGGAAATGAGCAGTTCTTC
d_call: .; clone_size: .; j_call: TRBJ1-2; cdr3_length: 13; v_call: TRBV12-3/TRBV12-4; cdr3_aa: CASRLQENYGYTF; cdr3_nt: TGTGCCAGCAGGCTACAGGAAAACTATGGCTACACCTTC
d_call: TRBD1; clone_size: medium-sized; j_call: TRBJ2-7; cdr3_length: 17; v_call: TRBV28; cdr3_aa: CASSPRGQGAVAYEQYF; cdr3_nt: TGTGCCAGCAGTCCCCGGGGGCAGGGGGCGGTAGCCTACGAGCAGTACTTC
d_call: .; clone_size: .; j_call: TRBJ2-1; cdr3_length: 12; v_call: TRBV12-3/TRBV12-4; cdr3_aa: CASGLNRDREFF; cdr3_nt: TGTGCCAGCGGGCTGAACAGGGACCGAGAGTTCTTC
d_call: .; clone_size: .; j_call: TRBJ1-1; cdr3_length: 15; v_call: TRBV3-1/TRBV3-2; cdr3_aa: CASSQRGGGDTEAFF; cdr3_nt: TGTGCCAGCAGCCAGAGGGGAGGGGGTGACACTGAAGCTTTCTTT
d_call: .; clone_size: .; j_call: TRBJ2-1; cdr3_length: 16; v_call: TRBV19; cdr3_aa: CASSYVGLARNNEQFF; cdr3_nt: TGTGCCAGTAGTTACGTGGGGCTAGCGAGGAACAATGAGCAGTTCTTC
d_call: .; clone_size: .; j_call: TRBJ2-5; cdr3_length: 16; v_call: TRBV5-4; cdr3_aa: CASSLDASAIRGTQYF; cdr3_nt: TGTGCCAGCAGCTTGGATGCATCGGCCATTAGGGGGACCCAGTACTTC
d_call: TRBD1; clone_size: once; j_call: TRBJ1-2; cdr3_length: 12; v_call: TRBV6-5; cdr3_aa: CASVDRGRGYTF; cdr3_nt: TGTGCCAGCGTGGACAGGGGGCGCGGCTACACCTTC
d_call: .; clone_size: once; j_call: TRBJ1-5; cdr3_length: 17; v_call: TRBV24-1; cdr3_aa: CATSGPAGSDSNQPQHF; cdr3_nt: TGTGCCACCTCGGGGCCAGCGGGGAGCGATAGCAATCAGCCCCAGCATTTT
d_call: TRBD1; clone_size: .; j_call: TRBJ2-6; cdr3_length: 18; v_call: TRBV19; cdr3_aa: CASMRTGTGNSGANVLTF; cdr3_nt: TGTGCCAGTATGAGAACCGGGACAGGGAACTCTGGGGCCAACGTCCTGACTTTC
d_call: .; clone_size: .; j_call: TRBJ2-3; cdr3_length: 12; v_call: TRBV24-1; cdr3_aa: CATSDPGVTQYF; cdr3_nt: TGTGCCACCAGTGACCCGGGGGTTACGCAGTATTTT
d_call: TRBD1; clone_size: .; j_call: TRBJ1-1; cdr3_length: 16; v_call: TRBV18; cdr3_aa: CASSPGTGKLNTEAFF; cdr3_nt: TGTGCCAGCTCACCCGGGACAGGGAAATTGAACACTGAAGCTTTCTTT
d_call: TRBD1; clone_size: .; j_call: TRBJ1-2; cdr3_length: 15; v_call: TRBV5-4; cdr3_aa: CASSLGDRQSYGYTF; cdr3_nt: TGTGCCAGCAGCTTGGGGGACAGGCAATCCTATGGCTACACCTTC